These T cell receptor beta chains were read from a single sample in a study of T-cell reconstitution after alpha-beta-depleted transplantation in children. MiXCR, run by TCRdb on the PCR reads, gives a single entry per CDR3 protein. The sample lists hundreds of thousands of distinct CDR3 sequences, around 7.3% occurring once. Here the sequenced sample was peripheral blood, taken 360 days after TCRalphabeta/CD19-depleted stem cell transplant. These receptors all stem from a female patient aged 2-9 years who had a stem cell transplant for Fanconi anemia, so the T cells may come from the graft donor. Both conserved end residues are part of each CDR3. A D gene is named only where the DNA matches it firmly. For some rows the clone size is stated as once, few or many, or as a class when expanded; others skip it.

d_call: NA
j_call: TRBJ2-5
clone_size: few
v_call: TRBV28
cdr3_aa: CASSFPRQDGETQYF
cdr3_nt: TGTGCCAGCAGTTTCCCACGACAGGACGGGGAGACCCAGTACTTC

d_call: NA
j_call: TRBJ2-2
clone_size: few
v_call: TRBV6-2/TRBV6-3
cdr3_aa: CASRLASNTGELFF
cdr3_nt: TGTGCCAGCAGATTAGCGAGCAACACCGGGGAGCTGTTTTTT

d_call: NA
j_call: TRBJ2-6
clone_size: NA
v_call: TRBV30
cdr3_aa: CAGGPGTLYGVLTF
cdr3_nt: TGTGCCGGGGGGCCCGGGACCCTATATGGTGTCCTGACTTTC

d_call: NA
j_call: TRBJ2-7
clone_size: many
v_call: TRBV7-2
cdr3_aa: CASSLNPFYEQYF
cdr3_nt: TGTGCCAGCAGCTTAAATCCGTTCTACGAGCAGTACTTC

d_call: TRBD1
j_call: TRBJ1-1
clone_size: many
v_call: TRBV29-1
cdr3_aa: CSVGTGGTEAFF
cdr3_nt: TGCAGCGTTGGTACAGGGGGCACTGAAGCTTTCTTT

d_call: NA
j_call: TRBJ2-7
clone_size: NA
v_call: TRBV14
cdr3_aa: CASSQDLTEGEQYF
cdr3_nt: TGTGCCAGCAGCCAGGACCTTACTGAGGGCGAGCAGTACTTC

d_call: NA
j_call: TRBJ2-2
clone_size: many
v_call: TRBV7-6
cdr3_aa: CASRPRTQSGPGELFF
cdr3_nt: TGTGCCAGCAGACCTAGGACGCAATCTGGACCCGGGGAGCTGTTTTTT

d_call: NA
j_call: TRBJ2-3
clone_size: many
v_call: TRBV5-6
cdr3_aa: CASSSPDWYTDTQYF
cdr3_nt: TGTGCCAGCAGCTCCCCCGACTGGTACACAGATACGCAGTATTTT

d_call: NA
j_call: TRBJ2-1
clone_size: many
v_call: TRBV5-1
cdr3_aa: CASSFRGALYNEQFF
cdr3_nt: TGCGCCAGCAGCTTCCGGGGGGCCCTTTACAATGAGCAGTTCTTC

d_call: TRBD1
j_call: TRBJ2-7
clone_size: many
v_call: TRBV7-9
cdr3_aa: CASSFDRGVYEQYF
cdr3_nt: TGTGCCAGCAGCTTCGACAGGGGGGTTTACGAGCAGTACTTC

d_call: NA
j_call: TRBJ1-4
clone_size: NA
v_call: TRBV7-9
cdr3_aa: CASSPGRVSEKLFF
cdr3_nt: TGTGCCAGCAGCCCCGGGAGGGTGAGCGAAAAACTGTTTTTT

d_call: NA
j_call: TRBJ2-1
clone_size: many
v_call: TRBV9
cdr3_aa: CASSVGSGSYNEQFF
cdr3_nt: TGTGCCAGCAGCGTAGGGAGCGGCTCCTACAATGAGCAGTTCTTC

d_call: TRBD2
j_call: TRBJ2-3
clone_size: many
v_call: TRBV12-3/TRBV12-4
cdr3_aa: CASSWSGGPTATQYF
cdr3_nt: TGTGCCAGCAGTTGGAGCGGGGGCCCCACAGCTACGCAGTATTTT

d_call: NA
j_call: TRBJ2-2
clone_size: many
v_call: TRBV5-1
cdr3_aa: CASSLVPPDTGELFF
cdr3_nt: TGCGCCAGCAGCTTGGTACCACCGGACACCGGGGAGCTGTTTTTT

d_call: TRBD2
j_call: TRBJ2-3
clone_size: few
v_call: TRBV7-2
cdr3_aa: CASSEGSGGPGTQYF
cdr3_nt: TGTGCCAGCAGCGAAGGTAGCGGGGGGCCGGGGACGCAGTATTTT

d_call: NA
j_call: TRBJ2-1
clone_size: few
v_call: TRBV2
cdr3_aa: CASSEFAEQFF
cdr3_nt: TGTGCCAGCAGTGAATTTGCGGAGCAGTTCTTC

d_call: NA
j_call: TRBJ2-2
clone_size: many
v_call: TRBV5-4
cdr3_aa: CASSFFNTGELFF
cdr3_nt: TGTGCCAGCAGCTTTTTTAACACCGGGGAGCTGTTTTTT